These T cell receptor beta chains were read from a single sample in a study of blood T cell repertoires in COVID-19. Profiled with immunoSEQ multiplex PCR; TCRdb holds only in-frame clones, not every one. In the table there are a few hundred thousand clones, 85% of which are singletons. Sequencing was done on a sample of PBMCs or T cells enriched from blood (not recorded which). Receptor source: a woman between 50 and 59 years old who had recovered from COVID-19. Each CDR3 is given with its conserved first and last residue.

V gene	J gene	CDR3 protein
TRBV5-8	TRBJ2-7	CASSWDRTTEQYF
TRBV20-1	TRBJ2-1	CSAGRGNEQFF
TRBV2	TRBJ1-1	CASRWRGTGVTEAFF
TRBV28	TRBJ1-4	CASRMRGGGMASYKLFF
TRBV5-1	TRBJ2-7	CASSLGLQVGEQYF
TRBV13	TRBJ1-2	CASSLGAGDGYTF
TRBV5-6	TRBJ2-2	CASSLEVLDRLRTGELFF
TRBV7-2	TRBJ1-2	CASSLHGPGTGGYTF
TRBV10-3	TRBJ1-1	CAISTDRVDTEAFF
TRBV7-6	TRBJ2-6	CASSLVARSGANVLTF
TRBV24-1	TRBJ2-2	CATSDSDKNTGELFF
TRBV11-2	TRBJ2-6	CASRLREAGANVLTF
TRBV6-5	TRBJ2-7	CASSFFPGEQYF
TRBV9	TRBJ1-6	CASSPTGGAGNSPLHF
TRBV19	TRBJ1-2	CASAPQGAHYGYTF
TRBV10-3	TRBJ1-2	CAISEQPRQGDDKSYGYTF
TRBV30	TRBJ2-1	CAWTLLDNEQFF
TRBV7-9	TRBJ2-2	CAGGPGELFF
TRBV30	TRBJ1-5	CAWSPPTGTGGKSQHF
TRBV18	TRBJ2-7	CASSPGTGVWEQYF
TRBV7-9	TRBJ2-7	CASSFGEVYEQYF
TRBV4-1	TRBJ2-7	CASSQESGGLGAYEQYF
TRBV7-9	TRBJ2-3	CASSLHSGGGDTQYF
TRBV28	TRBJ1-4	CASSLAGLEEKLFF
TRBV11-2	TRBJ1-1	CASRQGTANTEAFF
TRBV27	TRBJ1-2	CASPLKQGFHGYTF
TRBV11-3	TRBJ2-7	CASSLDGRGGADEQYF
TRBV5-5	TRBJ1-1	CASSFRGGDTEAFF
TRBV14	TRBJ2-7	CASSPGLAGAGYEQYF
TRBV9	TRBJ2-7	CASSVGRGFGNEQYF
TRBV7-9	TRBJ1-3	CASRRQGSGNTIYF
TRBV5-1	TRBJ2-7	CASRPTGGLSYEQYF
TRBV3-1/TRBV3-2	TRBJ1-4	CASSLINEKLFF
TRBV5-1	TRBJ2-4	CASSPSGGITNIQYF
TRBV5-5	TRBJ2-3	CASSSIALSTDTQYF
TRBV7-8	TRBJ2-2	CASSFLGGNTGELFF
TRBV4-3	TRBJ2-3	CASSQELASTDTQYF
TRBV4-1	TRBJ1-5	CASSQVLTGVGNQPQHF
TRBV9	TRBJ1-1	CASSVGLLRGSVVREAFF
TRBV30	TRBJ1-6	CAGGGSDNSPLHF